In its sample, the clone carrying this T cell receptor (beta chain) was seen many times. Its antigen is currently unknown. The primer mix had 60 Vbeta and 13 Jbeta primers. Sequenced by immunoSEQ multiplex PCR; TCRdb stores in-frame clones only, minus some. The repertoire holds about 140,000 clones, more than 75% seen once, with 3.1% in the top ten. From germline, CDR1 is SGHVS and CDR2 FNYEAQ. With V trimmed by 1 base and J by 5 bases, 16 bases remained unmatched. The CDR3 totals 19 residues. This sample is part of a study of cytomegalovirus exposure and HLA in healthy donors. Study-wide results and limits: V- and J-gene trimming of TCR beta was linked (in a later analysis) to a missense DCLRE1C variant.

The chain uses TRBV7-6 and TRBJ2-4; 8 bases agree with TRBD1. The sequenced sample was PBMCs. The clonotype was recovered from a female donor in good health and CMV-seronegative. The CDR3 DNA sequence: TGTGCCAGCAGCTTAGAGTGGGCGTGTCAGGGGGCAGGGGAAAACATTCAGTACTTC. This sequence encodes CASSLEWACQGAGENIQYF.